These T cell receptor beta chains were read from a single sample in a study of identical twins. TCRdb recomputed calls from the 5' RACE reads with MiXCR, one row per CDR3 protein. The table has 350,000 or so distinct CDR3 sequences, roughly 9% seen once. Material: naive T cells sorted from blood. Source of these receptors: a woman in her 50s in good health. CDR3s include the opening cysteine and the closing phenylalanine or tryptophan. A D gene is named only where the DNA matches it firmly. Some rows mark clone size as missing; the rest say once, few, many or name a class of expanded clone.

>15|.|TRBJ1-1|many|TRBV5-1
CASSLGSLANTEAFF
TGCGCCAGCAGCTTGGGGAGCTTGGCGAACACTGAAGCTTTCTTT
>12|.|TRBJ1-2|few|TRBV29-1
CSAAGANYGYTF
TGCAGCGCGGCTGGGGCTAACTATGGCTACACCTTC
>14|.|TRBJ1-5|.|TRBV19
CATQPRQYNQPQHF
TGTGCCACCCAGCCCAGGCAATACAATCAGCCCCAGCATTTT
>16|.|TRBJ1-5|many|TRBV6-6
CASSFTGSRGNQPQHF
TGTGCCAGCAGCTTCACAGGGAGTCGAGGCAATCAGCCCCAGCATTTT
>15|.|TRBJ1-1|many|TRBV5-1
CASSLGGGDVTEAFF
TGCGCCAGCAGCTTGGGAGGGGGGGACGTCACTGAAGCTTTCTTT
>12|.|TRBJ2-2|many|TRBV28
CASSQDTGELFF
TGTGCCAGCAGCCAGGACACCGGGGAGCTGTTTTTT
>15|.|TRBJ1-1|few|TRBV7-8
CASSFGGGSLTEAFF
TGTGCCAGCAGCTTTGGTGGCGGCTCCCTCACTGAAGCTTTCTTT
>17|TRBD1|TRBJ2-5|many|TRBV12-3/TRBV12-4
CASSGGGWGQGEETQYF
TGTGCCAGCAGTGGCGGTGGCTGGGGACAGGGAGAGGAGACCCAGTACTTC
>14|.|TRBJ2-2|few|TRBV20-1
CSARKLAMGGELFF
TGCAGTGCTAGAAAGCTAGCCATGGGCGGGGAGCTGTTTTTT
>12|.|TRBJ1-1|few|TRBV7-2
CASSITEGAAFF
TGTGCCAGCAGCATAACCGAAGGGGCCGCTTTCTTT
>17|TRBD2|TRBJ2-1|few|TRBV5-1
CASSRRVAGDGYNEQFF
TGCGCCAGCAGCCGAAGGGTAGCGGGAGATGGCTACAATGAGCAGTTCTTC
>16|.|TRBJ1-5|few|TRBV28
CASSLLRTDSNQPQHF
TGTGCCAGCAGTTTGCTTAGGACAGATAGCAATCAGCCCCAGCATTTT
>15|.|TRBJ2-1|.|TRBV24-1
CATSGAAGIYNEQFF
TGTGCCACCTCGGGGGCAGCGGGAATTTACAATGAGCAGTTCTTC
>12|TRBD2|TRBJ2-1|many|TRBV20-1
CSARRGNNEQFF
TGCAGTGCCCGGCGGGGGAACAATGAGCAGTTCTTC
>15|.|TRBJ2-4|.|TRBV20-1
CSAIDRLLAKNIQYF
TGCAGTGCTATCGACCGACTTCTAGCCAAAAACATTCAGTACTTC
>20|TRBD2|TRBJ2-1|.|TRBV7-9
CASSLIGLAQTSGRVYEQFF
TGTGCCAGCAGCTTAATTGGCCTCGCACAGACTAGCGGGAGAGTTTATGAGCAGTTCTTC
>12|.|TRBJ2-5|many|TRBV12-3/TRBV12-4
CASTEGEETQYF
TGTGCCAGCACCGAAGGGGAAGAGACCCAGTACTTC
>14|.|TRBJ2-1|.|TRBV11-2
CASSFPGRGNEQFF
TGTGCCAGCAGCTTCCCTGGACGGGGCAATGAGCAGTTCTTC
>13|.|TRBJ1-1|few|TRBV6-2/TRBV6-3
CASQDFMNTEAFF
TGTGCCAGCCAAGATTTCATGAACACTGAAGCTTTCTTT
>16|TRBD1|TRBJ2-1|.|TRBV4-1
CASSQDPTGDYNEQFF
TGCGCCAGCAGCCAAGACCCGACAGGGGACTACAATGAGCAGTTCTTC
>14|.|TRBJ2-1|many|TRBV20-1
CSASRGARNNEQFF
TGCAGTGCTAGTAGGGGGGCCAGAAACAATGAGCAGTTCTTC
>13|.|TRBJ2-1|few|TRBV10-3
CAISGSGLDEQFF
TGTGCCATCAGTGGATCAGGGTTGGATGAGCAGTTCTTC
>16|.|TRBJ2-7|.|TRBV25-1
CASSSTGTQSSYEQYF
TGTGCCAGCAGTTCCACCGGGACCCAGAGCTCCTACGAGCAGTACTTC
>14|TRBD2|TRBJ2-1|.|TRBV10-1
CASSFQRGDNEQFF
TGCGCCAGCAGTTTCCAGCGGGGGGACAATGAGCAGTTCTTC
>15|TRBD1|TRBJ1-2|few|TRBV29-1
CSVEDRNRGGHGYTF
TGCAGCGTTGAAGATCGGAACAGGGGAGGGCATGGCTACACCTTC
>14|.|TRBJ1-3|.|TRBV4-1
CASSLRISGNTIYF
TGCGCCAGCAGCCTACGGATCTCTGGAAACACCATATATTTT
>14|.|TRBJ2-3|few|TRBV5-1
CASSLEGGRDTQYF
TGCGCCAGCAGCTTGGAGGGGGGAAGGGATACGCAGTATTTT
>14|TRBD2|TRBJ2-1|many|TRBV29-1
CSVLTSGFGDEQFF
TGCAGCGTTTTGACTAGCGGATTTGGCGATGAGCAGTTCTTC
>17|TRBD2|TRBJ2-1|.|TRBV20-1
CSARAEIGLAGYNEQFF
TGCAGTGCTAGAGCCGAAATCGGACTAGCGGGATACAATGAGCAGTTCTTC
>12|.|TRBJ2-3|many|TRBV5-1
CASSLEGDTQYF
TGCGCCAGCAGCTTGGAGGGAGATACGCAGTATTTT
>15|.|TRBJ2-2|.|TRBV20-1
CSARDSRANTGELFF
TGCAGTGCTAGAGATTCCAGGGCGAACACCGGGGAGCTGTTTTTT
>15|.|TRBJ2-3|.|TRBV28
CASRRDPVDTDTQYF
TGTGCCAGCAGACGAGATCCTGTAGACACAGATACGCAGTATTTT